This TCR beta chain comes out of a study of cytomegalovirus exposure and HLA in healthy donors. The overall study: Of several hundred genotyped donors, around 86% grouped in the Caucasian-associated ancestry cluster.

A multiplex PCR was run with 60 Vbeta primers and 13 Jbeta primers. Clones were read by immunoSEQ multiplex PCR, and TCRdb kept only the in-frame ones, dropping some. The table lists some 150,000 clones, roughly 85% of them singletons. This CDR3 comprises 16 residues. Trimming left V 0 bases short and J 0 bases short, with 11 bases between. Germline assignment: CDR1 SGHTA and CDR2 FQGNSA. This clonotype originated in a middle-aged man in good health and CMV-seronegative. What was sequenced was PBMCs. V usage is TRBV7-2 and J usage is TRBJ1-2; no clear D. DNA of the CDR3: TGTGCCAGCAGCTTAGCGTTCGGGTCCTCTAACTATGGCTACACCTTC. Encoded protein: CASSLAFGSSNYGYTF.